This T cell receptor (beta chain) was captured by sequencing in a study of T cells after yellow fever vaccination. UMIs and a universal primer site were added when TCR cDNA was made by 5'RACE template switching. TCRdb called the 5' RACE reads again in MiXCR, with one record for every CDR3 protein. The data contain 350,000 to 450,000 distinct CDR3 sequences, 6.2% of them singletons. Study-wide results and caveats: In FACS-sorted repertoires, abundant clonotypes from the bulk population could appear as contaminants. Boosting was followed by the reappearance of most primary-vaccination clones (roughly 95% CD4, 85% to 90% CD8).

This clonotype occurred many times. Its antigen is undetermined. Trimming cost V 8 bases and J 3 bases, with 10 bases left between them. The germline V gene has CDR1 SGHTA and CDR2 FQGNSA. The CDR3 is made up of 12 amino acids. The material was PBMCs, obtained 5 days after the yellow fever booster vaccination. J is TRBJ1-2 and V is TRBV7-2; D unclear. The sequence came from a man aged 30-40 years who received the YFV17D yellow fever vaccine. The CDR3 loop reads CASPGRDYGYTF. The CDR3 coding sequence is TGTGCCAGCCCGGGCCGAGACTATGGCTACACCTTC.